A selection of T cell receptor beta chains follows, all from one sample in a study of beta chain features in type 1 diabetes. Measured with immunoSEQ multiplex PCR; TCRdb has only the in-frame clones, and not every one. The sample lists hundreds of thousands of clones; 25% to 35% were seen once. Material for sequencing was naive CD4+ T cells from blood. These receptor sequences come from a man aged 18 to 29 in good health. The CDR3 runs from the conserved cysteine through the conserved F or W. D genes are given only for firm matches. Part of the rows lack a size; the others show once, few, many or a class for expanded clones.

J gene,D gene,V gene,clone size,CDR3 protein,CDR3 DNA
TRBJ2-1,TRBD2,TRBV4-2,.,CASRLAGGRHEQFF,TGTGCCAGCAGACTAGCGGGAGGTCGGCATGAGCAGTTCTTC
TRBJ2-7,.,TRBV30,.,CAWNSAGTPSYEQYF,TGTGCCTGGAATTCTGCCGGGACCCCCTCCTACGAGCAGTACTTC
TRBJ2-3,.,TRBV4-1,few,CASRHLYGTPRLGTDTQYF,TGCGCCAGCAGACACCTATACGGGACACCCCGTTTGGGCACAGATACGCAGTATTTT
TRBJ2-1,.,TRBV7-2,.,CASSLETRGYNEQFF,TGTGCCAGCAGCTTAGAAACGAGGGGATACAATGAGCAGTTCTTC
TRBJ2-5,TRBD2,TRBV9,few,CASSVVGTSGQETQYF,TGTGCCAGCAGCGTAGTTGGGACTAGCGGTCAAGAGACCCAGTACTTC
TRBJ2-1,TRBD2,TRBV29-1,.,CSVVGLAGANEQFF,TGCAGCGTTGTAGGACTAGCGGGAGCCAATGAGCAGTTCTTC
TRBJ1-2,.,TRBV9,few,CASTQGNYGYTF,TGTGCCAGCACTCAGGGTAACTATGGCTACACCTTC
TRBJ2-1,.,TRBV27,few,CASSFRAGEQFF,TGTGCCAGCAGTTTTAGGGCGGGTGAGCAGTTCTTC
TRBJ2-7,.,TRBV29-1,.,CSGGDYEQYF,TGCAGCGGGGGGGACTACGAGCAGTACTTC
TRBJ1-2,.,TRBV29-1,.,CSVEQGGYGYTF,TGCAGCGTTGAACAGGGAGGCTATGGCTACACCTTC
TRBJ1-1,.,TRBV29-1,.,CSVDTERVNTEAFF,TGCAGCGTGGACACCGAAAGGGTGAACACTGAAGCTTTCTTT
TRBJ2-7,.,TRBV20-1,.,CSAPRAYEQYF,TGCAGTGCCCCCCGGGCCTACGAGCAGTACTTC
TRBJ2-1,TRBD2,TRBV9,few,CASSVGMGTSANHNEQFF,TGTGCCAGCAGCGTAGGAATGGGGACTAGCGCAAACCACAATGAGCAGTTCTTC
TRBJ1-1,.,TRBV30,.,CAWSSGVRGTEAFF,TGTGCCTGGAGTTCCGGTGTGAGGGGCACTGAAGCTTTCTTT
TRBJ1-1,TRBD1,TRBV6-1,few,CASNRGLTEAFF,TGTGCCAGTAACAGGGGGCTTACTGAAGCTTTCTTT
TRBJ1-2,.,TRBV28,.,CASSPSRGGYGYTF,TGTGCCAGCAGCCCCAGTCGGGGAGGCTATGGCTACACCTTC
TRBJ2-3,.,TRBV10-3,.,CAISDVGTSTDTQYF,TGTGCCATCAGTGATGTTGGGACTAGCACAGATACGCAGTATTTT
TRBJ1-2,.,TRBV30,.,CAWSPGFYGYTF,TGTGCCTGGAGCCCGGGTTTCTATGGCTACACCTTC
TRBJ2-7,TRBD2,TRBV28,.,CASSLREPSAEQYF,TGTGCCAGCAGCCTGCGGGAGCCCTCGGCTGAACAGTACTTC
TRBJ2-7,.,TRBV19,few,CASSMRPDSYEQYF,TGTGCCAGTAGTATGCGGCCCGATTCCTACGAGCAGTACTTC
TRBJ2-5,TRBD1,TRBV23-1,few,CASSPPRRTGEETQYF,TGCGCCAGCAGTCCCCCCCGCCGGACAGGGGAAGAGACCCAGTACTTC